This entry features one T cell receptor (beta chain) sequence. Its specificity is not known. This CDR3 spans 15 amino acids. The V end was cut by 0 bases, the J end by 6 bases, with 16 bases between. Germline assignment: CDR1 SGDLS and CDR2 YYNGEE. The sample comes from a study of shared clonotypes between healthy human individuals. Findings and caveats of the study: Across subsets, estimated richness was generally greater for naive than for memory populations. Rarefaction revealed incomplete sorted-subset sequencing despite large depth.

The repertoire was sequenced with immunoSEQ multiplex PCR; TCRdb's copy has only in-frame clones and lacks some. This table has some 1,600,000 clones, around 98% appearing once. This rearrangement joins TRBV9 to TRBJ2-7; D not certain. The source is a man aged 25-45 years in good health. The specimen was naive CD4+ T cells sorted from blood. The subset: CD45RA+ positively selected. CDR3 loop: CASSVDMVPVSEQYF. DNA for the CDR3: TGTGCCAGCAGCGTAGATATGGTACCCGTCTCCGAGCAGTACTTC.